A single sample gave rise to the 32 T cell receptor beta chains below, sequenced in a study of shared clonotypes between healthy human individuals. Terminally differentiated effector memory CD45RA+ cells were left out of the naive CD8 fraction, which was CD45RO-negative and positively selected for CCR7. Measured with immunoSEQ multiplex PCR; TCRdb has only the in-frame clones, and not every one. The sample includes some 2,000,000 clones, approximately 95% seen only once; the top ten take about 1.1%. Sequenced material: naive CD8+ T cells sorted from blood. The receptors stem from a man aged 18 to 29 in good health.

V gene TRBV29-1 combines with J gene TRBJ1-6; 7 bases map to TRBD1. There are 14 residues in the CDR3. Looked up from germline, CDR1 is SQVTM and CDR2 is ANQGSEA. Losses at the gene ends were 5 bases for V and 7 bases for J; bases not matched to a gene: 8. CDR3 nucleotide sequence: TGCAGCGTTTCTGGGGACAGCCAGAATTCACCCCTCCACTTT. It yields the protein CSVSGDSQNSPLHF.

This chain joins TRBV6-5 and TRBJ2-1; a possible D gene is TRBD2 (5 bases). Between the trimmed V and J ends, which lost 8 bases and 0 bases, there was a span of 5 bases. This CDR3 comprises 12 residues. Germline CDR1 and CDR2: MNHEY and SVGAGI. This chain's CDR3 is CASGSSYNEQFF. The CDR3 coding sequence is TGTGCCAGCGGGAGCTCCTACAATGAGCAGTTCTTC.

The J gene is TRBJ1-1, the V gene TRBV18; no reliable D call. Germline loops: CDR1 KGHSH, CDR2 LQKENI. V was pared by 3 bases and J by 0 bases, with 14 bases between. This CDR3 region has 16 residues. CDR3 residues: CASSPDYDLMNTEAFF. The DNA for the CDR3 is TGTGCCAGCTCACCCGATTACGATCTGATGAACACTGAAGCTTTCTTT. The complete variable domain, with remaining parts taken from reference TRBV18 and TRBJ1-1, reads NAGVMQNPRHLVRRRGQEARLRCSPMKGHSHVYWYRQLPEEGLKFMVYLQKENIIDESGMPKERFSAEFPKEGPSILRIQQVVRGDSAAYFCASSPDYDLMNTEAFFGQGTRLTVV.

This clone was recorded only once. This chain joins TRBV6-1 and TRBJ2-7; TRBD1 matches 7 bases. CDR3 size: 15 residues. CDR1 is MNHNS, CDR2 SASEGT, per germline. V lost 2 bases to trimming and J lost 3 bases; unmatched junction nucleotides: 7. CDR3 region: CASSERQGIIYEQYF. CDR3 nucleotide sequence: TGTGCCAGCAGTGAAAGACAGGGTATTATCTACGAGCAGTACTTC.

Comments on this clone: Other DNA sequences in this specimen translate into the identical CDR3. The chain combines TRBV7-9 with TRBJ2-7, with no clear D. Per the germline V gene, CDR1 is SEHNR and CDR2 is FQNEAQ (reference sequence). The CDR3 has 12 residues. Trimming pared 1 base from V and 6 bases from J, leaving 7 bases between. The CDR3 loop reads CASSLGGSEQYF. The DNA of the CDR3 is TGTGCCAGCAGCTTAGGTGGTTCCGAGCAGTACTTC.

This chain's CDR3 is CASSAWTSPDFRGRADTQYF. The CDR3 DNA reads as TGTGCCAGTAGTGCCTGGACTAGCCCAGATTTCCGCGGGCGTGCAGATACGCAGTATTTT. V gene TRBV19 combines with J gene TRBJ2-3; 8 nucleotides agree with TRBD2. Per the germline V gene, CDR1 is LNHDA and CDR2 is SQIVND (reference sequence). Losses at the gene ends were 5 bases for V and 4 bases for J; bases not matched to a gene: 23. The CDR3 runs to 20 residues.

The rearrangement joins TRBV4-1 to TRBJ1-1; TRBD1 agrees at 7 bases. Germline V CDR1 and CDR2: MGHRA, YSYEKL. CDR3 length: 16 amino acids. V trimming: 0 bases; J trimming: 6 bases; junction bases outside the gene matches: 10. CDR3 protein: CASSQETGAALPEAFF. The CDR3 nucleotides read TGCGCCAGCAGCCAAGAAACAGGGGCCGCCCTCCCTGAAGCTTTCTTT.

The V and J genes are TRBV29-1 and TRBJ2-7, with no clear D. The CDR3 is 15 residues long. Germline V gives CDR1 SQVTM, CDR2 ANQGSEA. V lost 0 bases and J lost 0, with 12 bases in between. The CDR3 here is CSVEDSGESSYEQYF. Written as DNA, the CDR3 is TGCAGCGTTGAAGATTCAGGAGAGAGCTCCTACGAGCAGTACTTC.

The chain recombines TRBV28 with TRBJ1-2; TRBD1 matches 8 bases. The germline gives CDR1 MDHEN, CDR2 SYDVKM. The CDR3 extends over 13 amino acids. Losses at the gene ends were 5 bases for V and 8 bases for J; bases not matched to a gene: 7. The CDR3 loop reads CASSPWTGWGYTF. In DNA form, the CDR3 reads TGTGCCAGCAGTCCCTGGACAGGGTGGGGCTACACCTTC.

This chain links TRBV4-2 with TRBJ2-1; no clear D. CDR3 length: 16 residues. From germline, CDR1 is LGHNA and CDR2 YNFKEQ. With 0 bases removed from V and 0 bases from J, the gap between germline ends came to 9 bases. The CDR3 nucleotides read TGTGCCAGCAGCCAAGAGTGGCGGAACTCCTACAATGAGCAGTTCTTC. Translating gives CASSQEWRNSYNEQFF.

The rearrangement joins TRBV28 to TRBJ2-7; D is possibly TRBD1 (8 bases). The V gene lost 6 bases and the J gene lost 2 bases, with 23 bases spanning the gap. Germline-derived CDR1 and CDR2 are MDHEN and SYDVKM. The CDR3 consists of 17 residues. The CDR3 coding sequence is TGTGCCAGCAGGCGGGGGACAGGAAAAACCCTAGCCTACGAGCAGTACTTC. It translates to CASRRGTGKTLAYEQYF.

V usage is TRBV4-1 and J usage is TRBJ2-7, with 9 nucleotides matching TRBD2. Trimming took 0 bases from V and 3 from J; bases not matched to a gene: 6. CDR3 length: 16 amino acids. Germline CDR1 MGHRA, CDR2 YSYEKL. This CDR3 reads CASSQDRGSGSYEQYF. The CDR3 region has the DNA TGCGCCAGCAGCCAAGATAGAGGTAGCGGGAGCTACGAGCAGTACTTC.

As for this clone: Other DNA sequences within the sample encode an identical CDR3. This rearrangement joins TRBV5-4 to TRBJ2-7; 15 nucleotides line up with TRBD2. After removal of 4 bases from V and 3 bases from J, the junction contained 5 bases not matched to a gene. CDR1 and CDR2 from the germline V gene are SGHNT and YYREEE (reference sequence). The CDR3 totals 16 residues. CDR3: CASSLGLAGGGYEQYF. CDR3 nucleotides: TGTGCCAGCAGCCTCGGACTAGCGGGAGGGGGCTACGAGCAGTACTTC.

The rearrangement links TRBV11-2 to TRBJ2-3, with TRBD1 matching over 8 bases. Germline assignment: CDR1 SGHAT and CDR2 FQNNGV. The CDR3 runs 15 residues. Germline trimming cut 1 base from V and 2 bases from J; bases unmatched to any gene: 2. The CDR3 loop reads CASSLAGGPTDTQYF. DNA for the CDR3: TGTGCCAGCAGCTTAGCAGGGGGCCCCACAGATACGCAGTATTTT.

The CDR3 region is CSVEPRQGKKGSYEQYF. The CDR3 DNA reads TGCAGCGTTGAACCGAGACAGGGAAAAAAGGGCTCCTACGAGCAGTACTTC. The rearrangement joins TRBV29-1 to TRBJ2-7, with TRBD1 matching 7 bases. Germline V lookup: CDR1 SQVTM, CDR2 ANQGSEA. The CDR3 consists of 17 residues. After removal of 2 bases from V and 0 bases from J, the junction contained 13 bases not matched to a gene.

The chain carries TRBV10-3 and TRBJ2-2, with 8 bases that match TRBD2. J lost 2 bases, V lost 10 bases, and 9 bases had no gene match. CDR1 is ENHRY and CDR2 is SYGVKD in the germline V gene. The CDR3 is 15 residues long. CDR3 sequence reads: CATGGTSPNTGELFF. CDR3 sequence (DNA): TGTGCCACGGGGGGGACTAGTCCAAACACCGGGGAGCTGTTTTTT.

As DNA, the CDR3 is TGTGCCAGCCGTGGACTAGCGGGAGGGAATTCCTACAATGAGCAGTTCTTC. Translated, it gives CASRGLAGGNSYNEQFF. V is TRBV7-9 and J is TRBJ2-1, with 15 bases fitting TRBD2. CDR1 SEHNR and CDR2 FQNEAQ come from the germline V gene (reference sequence). The CDR3 covers 17 residues. V shed 8 bases, J shed 1 base, and the junction held 6 bases outside the gene matches.

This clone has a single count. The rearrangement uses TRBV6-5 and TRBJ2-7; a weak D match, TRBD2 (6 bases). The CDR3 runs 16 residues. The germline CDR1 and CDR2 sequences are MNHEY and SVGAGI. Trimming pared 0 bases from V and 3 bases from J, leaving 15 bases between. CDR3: CASSYSIGVRDYEQYF. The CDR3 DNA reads TGTGCCAGCAGTTACTCGATAGGGGTGCGGGACTACGAGCAGTACTTC.

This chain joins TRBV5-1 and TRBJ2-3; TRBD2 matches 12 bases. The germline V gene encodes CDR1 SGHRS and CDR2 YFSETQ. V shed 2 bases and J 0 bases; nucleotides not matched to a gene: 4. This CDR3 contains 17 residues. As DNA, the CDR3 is TGCGCCAGCAGCTTCCGACTAGCGGGGGTTAGCACAGATACGCAGTATTTT. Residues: CASSFRLAGVSTDTQYF.

The CDR3 is CASSPGNAAGELFF. CDR3 DNA: TGTGCCAGCAGTCCCGGAAATGCGGCCGGGGAGCTGTTTTTT. The chain uses TRBV6-6 and TRBJ2-2; no firm D call. Trimming stripped 5 bases from V and 6 bases from J, with 13 bases between. Germline loops: CDR1 MNHNY, CDR2 SVGAGI (reference sequence). The CDR3 is 14 amino acids.

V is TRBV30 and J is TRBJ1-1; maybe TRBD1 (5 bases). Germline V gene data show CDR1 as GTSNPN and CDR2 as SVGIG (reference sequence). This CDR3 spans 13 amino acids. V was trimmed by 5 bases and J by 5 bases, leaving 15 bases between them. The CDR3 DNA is TGTGCCTGGGAAACAGGTTGGGGGACTGAAGCTTTCTTT. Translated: CAWETGWGTEAFF.

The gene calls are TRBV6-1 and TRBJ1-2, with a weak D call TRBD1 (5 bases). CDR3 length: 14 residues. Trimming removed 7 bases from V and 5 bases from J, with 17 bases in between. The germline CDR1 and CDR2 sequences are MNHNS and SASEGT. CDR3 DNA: TGTGCCAGCATTCCCCTCGGGGCTCAGTATGGCTACACCTTC. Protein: CASIPLGAQYGYTF.

This CDR3 reads CASSVGGTVPGELFF. For the CDR3, the DNA is TGTGCCAGCAGCGTAGGAGGGACCGTCCCCGGGGAGCTGTTTTTT. The chain uses TRBV9 and TRBJ2-2; D may match TRBD1 or TRBD2 (5 bases each). This CDR3 is built from 15 residues. With 0 bases removed from V and 6 bases from J, the gap between germline ends came to 12 bases. Per the germline V gene, CDR1 is SGDLS and CDR2 is YYNGEE.

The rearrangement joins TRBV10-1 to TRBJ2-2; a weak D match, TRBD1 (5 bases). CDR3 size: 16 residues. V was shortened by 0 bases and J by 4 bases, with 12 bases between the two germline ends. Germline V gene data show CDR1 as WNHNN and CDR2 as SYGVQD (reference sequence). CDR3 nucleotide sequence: TGCGCCAGCAGTGAGTCGCTAGGGGCGGTCACCGGGGAGCTGTTTTTT. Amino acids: CASSESLGAVTGELFF.

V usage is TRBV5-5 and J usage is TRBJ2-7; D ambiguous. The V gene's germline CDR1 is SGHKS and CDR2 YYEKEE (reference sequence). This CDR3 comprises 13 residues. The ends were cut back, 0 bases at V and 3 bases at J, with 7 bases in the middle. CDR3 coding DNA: TGTGCCAGCAGCTTGGGCGCAGTCTACGAGCAGTACTTC. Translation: CASSLGAVYEQYF.

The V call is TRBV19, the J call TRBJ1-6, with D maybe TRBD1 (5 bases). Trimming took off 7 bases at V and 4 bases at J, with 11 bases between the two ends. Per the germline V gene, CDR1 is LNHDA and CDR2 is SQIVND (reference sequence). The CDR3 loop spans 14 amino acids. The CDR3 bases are TGTGCCAGTATTGACAGCAGATATAATTCACCCCTCCACTTT. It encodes CASIDSRYNSPLHF.

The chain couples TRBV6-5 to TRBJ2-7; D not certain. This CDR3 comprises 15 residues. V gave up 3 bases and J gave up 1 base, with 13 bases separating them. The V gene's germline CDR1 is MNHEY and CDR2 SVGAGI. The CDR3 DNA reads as TGTGCCAGCAGTTATATAAGGGCCCTATCCTACGAGCAGTACTTC. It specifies CASSYIRALSYEQYF.

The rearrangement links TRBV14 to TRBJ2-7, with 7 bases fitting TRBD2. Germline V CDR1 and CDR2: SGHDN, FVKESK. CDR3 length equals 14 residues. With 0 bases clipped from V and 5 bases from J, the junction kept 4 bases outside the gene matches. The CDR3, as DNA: TGTGCCAGCAGCCAAGATGGGACTATCCACGAGCAGTACTTC. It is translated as CASSQDGTIHEQYF.

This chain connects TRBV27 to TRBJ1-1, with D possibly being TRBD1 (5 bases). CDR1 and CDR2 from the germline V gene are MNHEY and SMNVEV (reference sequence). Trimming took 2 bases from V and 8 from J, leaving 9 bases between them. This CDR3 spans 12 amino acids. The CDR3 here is CASSLTQGEAFF. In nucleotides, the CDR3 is TGTGCCAGCAGTTTAACTCAGGGAGAAGCTTTCTTT.

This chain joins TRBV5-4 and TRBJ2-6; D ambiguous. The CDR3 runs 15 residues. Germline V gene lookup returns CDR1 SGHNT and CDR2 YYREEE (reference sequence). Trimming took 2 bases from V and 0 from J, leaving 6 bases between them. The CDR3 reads CASSFGVSGANVLTF. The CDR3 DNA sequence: TGTGCCAGCAGCTTTGGTGTCTCTGGGGCCAACGTCCTGACTTTC.

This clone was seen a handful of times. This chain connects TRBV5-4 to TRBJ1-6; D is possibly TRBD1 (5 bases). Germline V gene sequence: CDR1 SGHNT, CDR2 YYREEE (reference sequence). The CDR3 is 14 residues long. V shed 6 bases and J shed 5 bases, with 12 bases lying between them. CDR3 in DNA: TGTGCCAGCACCTACGACAGAGATAATTCACCCCTCCACTTT. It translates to CASTYDRDNSPLHF.

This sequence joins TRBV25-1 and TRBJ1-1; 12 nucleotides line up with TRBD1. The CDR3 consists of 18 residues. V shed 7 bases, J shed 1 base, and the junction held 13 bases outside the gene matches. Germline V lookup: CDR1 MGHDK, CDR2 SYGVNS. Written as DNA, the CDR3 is TGTGCCAGCACGGCCAGGGGGACAGGGGGCATAGGGAACACTGAAGCTTTCTTT. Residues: CASTARGTGGIGNTEAFF.